This T cell receptor (beta chain) appears in the sequencing data of a study of T cells in Graves' hyperthyroidism and ophthalmopathy. There were TCR beta CDR3 regions amplified from RNA transcripts. The TCR CDR3 first-round RT-PCR relied on the HTBI primer set. Each CDR3 protein gets one entry after TCRdb re-called the multiplex PCR reads with MiXCR. The table shows 700,000 or so distinct CDR3 sequences, with 16% occurring only once. Deletions cut 8 bases from V and 5 bases from J, with 10 bases between. Germline loops: CDR1 WSHSY, CDR2 SAAADI. CDR3 length: 13 residues. The receptor comes from a man between 18 and 29 years old with Graves' hyperthyroidism. This chain joins TRBV10-2 and TRBJ1-6; D unclear. The specimen sequenced was blood. The CDR3 is CASSSINNSPLHF. CDR3 coding DNA: TGCGCCAGCTCCTCGATAAATAATTCACCCCTCCACTTT.